This passage covers 30 T cell receptor beta chains from one sample sequenced in a study of cytomegalovirus exposure and HLA in healthy donors (dated 2017 in TCRdb). The library was made by the immunoSEQ multiplex PCR assay. A mixture of 60 forward primers for TCR Vbeta segments and 13 reverse primers for TCR Jbeta segments was used in the multiplex PCR. TCRdb's version of the immuneACCESS table is confined to in-frame rearrangements and falls short of the full clone set. An unresolved V gene accounts for under half of the shortfall where checked; the remainder is of unknown origin. The sample table holds about 210,000 clones, of which approximately 86% were seen once. The ten largest make up 0.9% to 1.2% of the sample. The sequenced material came from PBMCs. The receptors shown here come from a boy aged 2-15 years in good health and CMV-seronegative.

J is TRBJ2-3 and V is TRBV5-1; 12 bases fit TRBD2. CDR1 and CDR2 (germline): SGHRS, YFSETQ. CDR3 length: 16 residues. The ends lost 4 bases at V and 2 bases at J; junction bases unmatched: 5. This chain's CDR3 is CASSRTSGDLTDTQYF. Written as DNA, the CDR3 is TGCGCCAGCAGCCGGACTAGCGGGGACCTCACAGATACGCAGTATTTT.

This chain links TRBV18 with TRBJ1-4; 7 bases line up with TRBD1. CDR3 length: 14 amino acids. Per germline, CDR1 KGHSH and CDR2 LQKENI. V gave up 2 bases and J gave up 5 bases; unmatched junction bases: 2. CDR3 coding DNA: TGTGCCAGCTCACCAGCAGGGGGGAATGAAAAACTGTTTTTT. Amino acids: CASSPAGGNEKLFF. Filled out from reference TRBV18 and TRBJ1-4, the complete variable domain reads NAGVMQNPRHLVRRRGQEARLRCSPMKGHSHVYWYRQLPEEGLKFMVYLQKENIIDESGMPKERFSAEFPKEGPSILRIQQVVRGDSAAYFCASSPAGGNEKLFFGSGTQLSVL.

In this sample, this clone turned up once. The chain combines TRBV18 with TRBJ2-7; D might be TRBD1 (6 bases). CDR1 KGHSH and CDR2 LQKENI come from the germline V gene. CDR3 length: 16 residues. Trimming took 3 bases from V and 5 from J, leaving 20 bases between them. The CDR3 region is CASSPRMGQGRNEQYF. Here the CDR3 DNA reads TGTGCCAGCTCACCTAGAATGGGGCAGGGGCGGAACGAGCAGTACTTC.

The rearrangement uses TRBV15 and TRBJ1-3, with 7 bases identical to TRBD1. The CDR3 has 15 residues. Per germline, CDR1 LNHNV and CDR2 YYDKDF (reference sequence). After removal of 2 bases from V and 4 bases from J, the junction contained 5 bases not matched to a gene. The CDR3 reads CATSRPTGYGNTIYF. The DNA for the CDR3 is TGTGCCACCAGCAGACCGACAGGGTACGGAAACACCATATATTTT.

The gene calls are TRBV7-6 and TRBJ2-1, with 9 bases lining up with TRBD2. V dropped 5 bases and J dropped 4; count of bases not matched to a gene: 6. The CDR3 runs 15 residues. Germline CDR1 SGHVS, CDR2 FNYEAQ. CDR3 coding DNA: TGTGCCAGCAGCCCCTTAGCGGGGGTGTACAATGAGCAGTTCTTC. Encoded protein: CASSPLAGVYNEQFF.

The rearrangement joins TRBV19 to TRBJ2-7; 8 positions match TRBD1. Germline V gene lookup returns CDR1 LNHDA and CDR2 SQIVND (reference sequence). Germline trimming cut 5 bases from V and 3 bases from J; bases unmatched to any gene: 15. The CDR3 has 17 residues. CDR3 sequence (DNA): TGTGCCAGTAGTTGGCGGCAGGGGGCCTCGATCCTCTACGAGCAGTACTTC. Protein sequence: CASSWRQGASILYEQYF.

The chain combines TRBV12-5 with TRBJ1-1, with D uncertain. The germline V and J ends were trimmed by 3 bases and 5 bases, with 10 bases remaining between them. In germline, CDR1 is LGHNT, CDR2 FRNRAP. The length of the CDR3 is 13 residues. In nucleotides, the CDR3 is TGTGCTAGTGGTTTTTATGGCGGTACTGAAGCTTTCTTT. Protein product: CASGFYGGTEAFF.

The chain recombines TRBV7-2 with TRBJ2-2; tentatively, D is TRBD1 (5 bases). V lost 3 bases and J 4 bases, leaving 6 bases between the germline ends. Per germline, CDR1 SGHTA and CDR2 FQGNSA. This CDR3 comprises 13 residues. Here the CDR3 DNA reads TGTGCCAGCAGCTTCCAGGGCACCGGGGAGCTGTTTTTT. Protein sequence: CASSFQGTGELFF.

Worth noting for this clone: The same CDR3 can be traced to other DNA sequences in this sample. This chain connects TRBV6-5 to TRBJ2-1; D is possibly TRBD2 (6 bases). V lost 6 bases and J lost 5, with 14 bases in between. The CDR3 has 14 residues. Germline CDR1 MNHEY, CDR2 SVGAGI. The CDR3 coding sequence is TGTGCCAGCAGGAGGGACTCACTAAACAATGAGCAGTTCTTC. The encoded protein is CASRRDSLNNEQFF.

The chain uses TRBV7-2 and TRBJ1-2, with a weak D call TRBD1 (6 bases). The ends were cut back, 1 base at V and 4 bases at J, with 19 bases in the middle. This CDR3 has 17 amino acids. Germline V gives CDR1 SGHTA, CDR2 FQGNSA. The CDR3 bases are TGTGCCAGCAGCTTAGGATTGGGGGGGCAGGCCCCCTATGGCTACACCTTC. Amino acids: CASSLGLGGQAPYGYTF.

The genes are TRBV5-6 and TRBJ2-1, with no clear D. The germline V and J ends were trimmed by 0 bases and 0 bases, with 4 bases remaining between them. Germline CDR1 SGHDT, CDR2 YYEEEE. The CDR3 spans 14 residues. The CDR3 sequence is CASSLGSSYNEQFF. The CDR3 DNA sequence: TGTGCCAGCAGCTTGGGCAGCTCCTACAATGAGCAGTTCTTC.

The rearrangement uses TRBV5-6 and TRBJ2-7; tentatively, D is TRBD2 (5 bases). This CDR3 is built from 17 residues. The V end was cut by 4 bases, the J end by 0 bases, with 20 bases between. Germline V lookup: CDR1 SGHDT, CDR2 YYEEEE. Written as DNA, the CDR3 is TGTGCCAGCAGCGGGCCGGTTGGTTGGGAGCCCTCCTACGAGCAGTACTTC. Residues: CASSGPVGWEPSYEQYF.

The chain uses TRBV29-1 and TRBJ2-1; tentatively, D is TRBD2 (5 bases). This CDR3 is built from 15 residues. Germline V lookup: CDR1 SQVTM, CDR2 ANQGSEA. Between the trimmed V and J ends, which lost 7 bases and 7 bases, there was a span of 23 bases. CDR3 in DNA: TGCAGCGGCGCTGGCCTGGACGGAGGAGCGAATGAGCAGTTCTTC. Translating it yields CSGAGLDGGANEQFF.

The V call is TRBV6-6, the J call TRBJ2-2; D is ambiguous. The CDR3 consists of 16 residues. Germline lookup yields CDR1 MNHNY and CDR2 SVGAGI (reference sequence). Between the trimmed V and J ends, which lost 0 bases and 3 bases, there was a span of 11 bases. This chain's CDR3 is CASSYSPGEYTGELFF. The CDR3 DNA reads TGTGCCAGCAGTTACTCCCCAGGCGAATACACCGGGGAGCTGTTTTTT.

The V call is TRBV10-3, the J call TRBJ1-2; D is unclear. Trimming took off 5 bases at V and 5 bases at J, with 24 bases between the two ends. CDR3 length: 17 amino acids. CDR1 is ENHRY and CDR2 is SYGVKD in the germline V gene. This CDR3 is CAISYDPASDGDYGYTF. The CDR3, as DNA: TGTGCCATCAGTTACGACCCCGCCTCGGACGGGGATTATGGCTACACCTTC.

Remarks on this clone: One junction end does not reproduce the germline sequence, and a read error may be involved. The rearrangement joins TRBV7-9 to TRBJ1-1; D gene unclear. The CDR3 is 14 residues long. Germline V gene sequence: CDR1 SEHNR, CDR2 FQNEAQ (reference sequence). The CDR3 loop is CSSTHQRGWTEAFF. Written as DNA, the CDR3 is TGTTCCAGCACCCACCAGCGGGGATGGACTGAAGCTTTCTTT.

This clone was recorded a few times. The same CDR3 is also encoded by other DNA sequences in this sample. The CDR3 bases are TGTGCCAGTCAGCCGGGACAGGGGCTCGAAGCTTTCTTT. It encodes CASQPGQGLEAFF. The chain has TRBV6-1 and TRBJ1-1, with 10 bases matching TRBD1. The CDR3 consists of 13 residues. The V segment lost 9 bases and the J segment 8 bases; nucleotides outside the gene matches: 9. Per the germline V gene, CDR1 is MNHNS and CDR2 is SASEGT.

This clone was seen a single time. The chain is built from TRBV2 and TRBJ1-5, with no clear D. The germline CDR1 and CDR2 sequences are SNHLY and FYNNEI. Deletions cut 8 bases from V and 5 bases from J, with 16 bases between. This CDR3 region has 14 residues. Here the CDR3 reads CASSGSTSYQPQHF. The CDR3 DNA reads TGTGCCAGCTCGGGGTCGACATCTTATCAGCCCCAGCATTTT.

The chain is built from TRBV9 and TRBJ2-2, with D hard to call. Germline V gene data show CDR1 as SGDLS and CDR2 as YYNGEE. The CDR3 totals 15 residues. V lost 0 bases to trimming and J lost 7 bases, with 13 bases between them. CDR3 DNA: TGTGCCAGCAGCGTAGATAGCAATCCCTACGGGGAGCTGTTTTTT. This sequence encodes CASSVDSNPYGELFF.

The gene calls are TRBV28 and TRBJ1-2, with 7 bases fitting TRBD1. V lost 5 bases, J lost 4 bases, and 7 bases stayed unmatched. There are 14 residues in the CDR3. CDR1 and CDR2 from the germline V gene are MDHEN and SYDVKM. The CDR3 coding sequence is TGTGCCAGCAGTGTCCTGGACAGGTTCTATGGCTACACCTTC. Translating gives CASSVLDRFYGYTF.

The rearrangement links TRBV4-2 to TRBJ1-1; 8 nucleotides match TRBD1. The CDR3 length is 18 residues. CDR1 is LGHNA and CDR2 is YNFKEQ in the germline V gene. Germline trimming cut 4 bases from V and 0 bases from J; bases unmatched to any gene: 13. The CDR3, as DNA: TGTGCCAGCAGCCCACCGGGACAGGAGGATACTATGAACACTGAAGCTTTCTTT. Protein: CASSPPGQEDTMNTEAFF.

The rearrangement uses TRBV2 and TRBJ2-7, with 8 bases aligning to TRBD1. The ends lost 6 bases at V and 4 bases at J; junction bases unmatched: 11. The germline V gene has CDR1 SNHLY and CDR2 FYNNEI. The CDR3 totals 15 residues. CDR3 sequence (DNA): TGTGCCAGCAGGGCGGACCGGACAGGGTTATACGAGCAGTACTTC. Protein: CASRADRTGLYEQYF.

The rearrangement uses TRBV5-1 and TRBJ2-5; D gene ambiguous. The end of the DNA aligns better with TRBJ2-7, so the J call may be wrong. Germline CDR1 and CDR2: SGHRS and YFSETQ. This CDR3 is built from 14 residues. This CDR3 is CASSGDSPPYEQYF. The CDR3 DNA sequence: TGCGCCAGCAGCGGTGACTCCCCCCCCTACGAGCAGTACTTC.

The V call is TRBV6-5, the J call TRBJ1-5; D might be TRBD1 (6 bases). Deletions cut 5 bases from V and 7 bases from J, with 15 bases between. CDR1 and CDR2 (germline): MNHEY, SVGAGI. This CDR3 region has 14 residues. DNA for the CDR3: TGTGCCAGCAGTCTAGGGGGATCTTGGCAGCCCCAGCATTTT. Amino acids: CASSLGGSWQPQHF.

In this sample, this clone turned up a few times. CDR3 sequence: CASSLDIKGETQYF. The CDR3 nucleotides are TGTGCCAGCAGTTTAGACATTAAGGGGGAGACCCAGTACTTC. The chain employs TRBV28 and TRBJ2-5; a possible D gene is TRBD1 (5 bases). The CDR3 loop spans 14 amino acids. V was clipped by 2 bases and J by 5 bases, with 12 bases between them. Germline V gene data show CDR1 as MDHEN and CDR2 as SYDVKM.

The chain joins TRBV28 to TRBJ2-3, with 9 bases matching TRBD1. V was pared by 2 bases and J by 2 bases, with 8 bases of the junction left unmatched. The CDR3 consists of 17 residues. Germline-derived CDR1 and CDR2 are MDHEN and SYDVKM. In DNA form, the CDR3 reads TGTGCCAGCAGTTTAAAGGGACAGGGCTTTTCCACAGATACGCAGTATTTT. Translated: CASSLKGQGFSTDTQYF.

This clone was seen more than once but under ten times. The CDR3 reads CASSFVDRGLGNTIYF. CDR3 DNA sequence: TGTGCCAGCAGCTTTGTGGACAGGGGCCTTGGAAACACCATATATTTT. V and J are TRBV7-8 and TRBJ1-3, with 9 positions matching TRBD1. The CDR3 totals 16 residues. Trimming at V came to 3 bases and at J to 3 bases, leaving 6 bases not matched to a gene. The germline gives CDR1 SGHVS, CDR2 FQNEAQ.

The chain links TRBV7-9 to TRBJ1-1; maybe TRBD1 (5 bases). Trimming took off 8 bases at V and 7 bases at J, with 11 bases between the two ends. Per germline, CDR1 SEHNR and CDR2 FQNEAQ (reference sequence). CDR3 length: 11 residues. DNA for the CDR3: TGTGCCAGCCTGCTGCAGGGTGAAGCTTTCTTT. It is translated as CASLLQGEAFF.

This clone was counted between two and nine times. The rearrangement links TRBV5-1 to TRBJ1-1, with 9 bases fitting TRBD1. Germline CDR1 SGHRS, CDR2 YFSETQ. This CDR3 region has 16 residues. The junction had 5 bases not matched to a gene; V was cut back by 2 bases and J by 0 bases. This CDR3 is CASSLSTGGMNTEAFF. The CDR3 bases are TGCGCCAGCAGCTTATCGACAGGGGGAATGAACACTGAAGCTTTCTTT.

The chain joins TRBV18 to TRBJ2-7, with 8 bases lining up with TRBD2. Trimming took 3 bases from V and 3 from J; bases not matched to a gene: 13. Germline V lookup: CDR1 KGHSH, CDR2 LQKENI. This CDR3 is built from 17 residues. CDR3 in amino acids: CASSPYVSGGDNYEQYF. In nucleotides, the CDR3 is TGTGCCAGCTCACCTTATGTGAGCGGGGGAGACAACTACGAGCAGTACTTC.